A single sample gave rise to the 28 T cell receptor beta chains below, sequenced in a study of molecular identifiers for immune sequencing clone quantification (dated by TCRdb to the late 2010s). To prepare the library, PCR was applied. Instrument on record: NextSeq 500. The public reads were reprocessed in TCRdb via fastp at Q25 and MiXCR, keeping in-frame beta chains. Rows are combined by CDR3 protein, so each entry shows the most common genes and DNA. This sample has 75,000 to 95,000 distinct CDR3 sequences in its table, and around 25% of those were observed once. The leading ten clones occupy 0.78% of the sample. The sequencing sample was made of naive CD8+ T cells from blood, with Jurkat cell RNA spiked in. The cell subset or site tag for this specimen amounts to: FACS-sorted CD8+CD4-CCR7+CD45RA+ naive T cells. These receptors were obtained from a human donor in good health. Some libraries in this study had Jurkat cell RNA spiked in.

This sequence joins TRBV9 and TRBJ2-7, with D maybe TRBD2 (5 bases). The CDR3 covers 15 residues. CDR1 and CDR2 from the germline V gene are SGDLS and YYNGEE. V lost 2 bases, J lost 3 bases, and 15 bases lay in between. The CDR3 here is CASSVGFGVLYEQYF. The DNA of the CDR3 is TGTGCCAGCAGCGTGGGTTTCGGGGTACTCTACGAGCAGTACTTC.

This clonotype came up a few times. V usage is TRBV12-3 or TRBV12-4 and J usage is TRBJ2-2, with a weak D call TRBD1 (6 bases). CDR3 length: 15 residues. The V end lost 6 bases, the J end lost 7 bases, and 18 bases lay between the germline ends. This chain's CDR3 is CASSSSGTRDGELFF. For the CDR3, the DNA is TGTGCCAGCAGCTCGTCCGGGACACGGGACGGGGAGCTGTTTTTT.

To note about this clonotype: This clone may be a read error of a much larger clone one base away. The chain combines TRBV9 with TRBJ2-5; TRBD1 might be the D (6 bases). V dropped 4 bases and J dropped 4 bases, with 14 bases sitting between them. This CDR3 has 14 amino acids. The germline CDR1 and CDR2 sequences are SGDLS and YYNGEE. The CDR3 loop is CASSPQGLAETQYF. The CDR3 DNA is TGTGCCAGCAGCCCCCAGGGGCTGGCAGAGACCCAGTACTTC.

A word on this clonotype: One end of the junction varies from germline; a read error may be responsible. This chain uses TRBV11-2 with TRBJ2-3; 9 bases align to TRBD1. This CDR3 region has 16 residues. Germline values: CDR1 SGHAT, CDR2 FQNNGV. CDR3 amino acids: CASSSSPGQGTATQYF. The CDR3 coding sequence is TGTGCCAGCAGCTCCTCCCCGGGACAGGGCACAGCTACGCAGTATTTT.

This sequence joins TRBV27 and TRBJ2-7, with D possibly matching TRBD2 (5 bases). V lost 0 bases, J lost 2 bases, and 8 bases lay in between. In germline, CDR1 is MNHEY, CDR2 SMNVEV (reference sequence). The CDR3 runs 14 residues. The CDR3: CASSLSGVAYEQYF. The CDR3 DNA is TGTGCCAGCAGTTTATCGGGAGTGGCCTACGAGCAGTACTTC.

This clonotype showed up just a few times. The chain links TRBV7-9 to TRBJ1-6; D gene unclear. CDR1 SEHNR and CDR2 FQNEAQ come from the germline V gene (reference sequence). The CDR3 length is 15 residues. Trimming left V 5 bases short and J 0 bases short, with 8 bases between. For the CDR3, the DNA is TGTGCCAGCAGCCCCTCCGGCTCCTATAATTCACCCCTCCACTTT. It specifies CASSPSGSYNSPLHF.

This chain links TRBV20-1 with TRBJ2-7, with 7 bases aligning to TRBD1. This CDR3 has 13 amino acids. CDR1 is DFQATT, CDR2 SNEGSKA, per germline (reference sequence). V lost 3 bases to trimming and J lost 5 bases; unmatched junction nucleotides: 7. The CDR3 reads CSARGFQGDEQYF. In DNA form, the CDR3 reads TGCAGTGCTAGGGGTTTCCAGGGGGACGAGCAGTACTTC.

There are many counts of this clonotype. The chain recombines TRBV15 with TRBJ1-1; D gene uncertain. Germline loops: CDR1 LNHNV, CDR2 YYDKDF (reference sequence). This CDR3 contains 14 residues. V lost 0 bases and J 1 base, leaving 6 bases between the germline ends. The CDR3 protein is CATSRDRTNTEAFF. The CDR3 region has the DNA TGTGCCACCAGCAGAGACAGGACGAACACTGAAGCTTTCTTT.

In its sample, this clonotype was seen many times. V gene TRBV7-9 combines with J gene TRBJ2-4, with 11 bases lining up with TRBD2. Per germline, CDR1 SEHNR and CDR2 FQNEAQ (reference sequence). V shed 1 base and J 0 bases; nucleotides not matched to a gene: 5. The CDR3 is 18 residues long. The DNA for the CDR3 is TGTGCCAGCAGCTTAGTACTAGCGGGGGAACTAGCCAAAAACATTCAGTACTTC. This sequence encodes CASSLVLAGELAKNIQYF.

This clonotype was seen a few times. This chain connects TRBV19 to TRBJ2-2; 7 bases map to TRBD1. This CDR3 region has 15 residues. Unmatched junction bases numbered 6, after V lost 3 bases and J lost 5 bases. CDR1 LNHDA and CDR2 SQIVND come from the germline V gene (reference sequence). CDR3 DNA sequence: TGTGCCAGTAGTATGGGACAGCAATTAACCGGGGAGCTGTTTTTT. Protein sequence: CASSMGQQLTGELFF.

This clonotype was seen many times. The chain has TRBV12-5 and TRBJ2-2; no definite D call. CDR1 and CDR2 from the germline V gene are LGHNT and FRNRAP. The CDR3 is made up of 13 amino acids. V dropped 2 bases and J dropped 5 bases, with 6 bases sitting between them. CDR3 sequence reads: CASGLKLTGELFF. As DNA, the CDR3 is TGTGCTAGTGGTTTGAAGCTTACCGGGGAGCTGTTTTTT.

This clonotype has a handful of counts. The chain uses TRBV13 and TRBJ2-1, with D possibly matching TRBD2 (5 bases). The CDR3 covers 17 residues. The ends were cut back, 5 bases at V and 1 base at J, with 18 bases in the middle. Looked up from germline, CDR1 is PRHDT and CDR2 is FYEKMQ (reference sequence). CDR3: CASSPRGNGYSYNEQFF. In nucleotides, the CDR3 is TGTGCCAGCAGCCCCCGGGGAAATGGATATTCCTACAATGAGCAGTTCTTC.

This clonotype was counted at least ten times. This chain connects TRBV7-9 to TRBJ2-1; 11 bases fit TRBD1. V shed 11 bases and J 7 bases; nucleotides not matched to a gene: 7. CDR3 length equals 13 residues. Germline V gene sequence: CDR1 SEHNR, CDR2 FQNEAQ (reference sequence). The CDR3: CAGEGQGANEQFF. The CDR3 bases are TGTGCCGGCGAAGGACAGGGGGCTAATGAGCAGTTCTTC.

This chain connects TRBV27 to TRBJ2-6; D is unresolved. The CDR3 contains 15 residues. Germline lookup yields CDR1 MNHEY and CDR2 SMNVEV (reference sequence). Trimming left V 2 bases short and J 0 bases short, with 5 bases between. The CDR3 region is CASSLIYSGANVLTF. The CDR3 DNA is TGTGCCAGCAGTTTAATTTACTCTGGGGCCAACGTCCTGACTTTC.

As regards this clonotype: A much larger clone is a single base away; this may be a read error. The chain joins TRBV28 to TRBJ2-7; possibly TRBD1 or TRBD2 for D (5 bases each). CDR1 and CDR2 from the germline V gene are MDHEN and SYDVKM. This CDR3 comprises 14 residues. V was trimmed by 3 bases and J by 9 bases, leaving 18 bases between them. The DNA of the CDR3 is TGTGCCAGCAGTTTCGATCTGGGGGTCAGGGTGCAGTACTTC. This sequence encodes CASSFDLGVRVQYF.

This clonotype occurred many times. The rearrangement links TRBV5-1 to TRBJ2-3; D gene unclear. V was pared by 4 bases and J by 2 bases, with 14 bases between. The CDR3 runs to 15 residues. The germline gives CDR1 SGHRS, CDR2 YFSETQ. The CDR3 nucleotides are TGCGCCAGCAGCCGGATCAGCAGCAACACAGATACGCAGTATTTT. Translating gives CASSRISSNTDTQYF.

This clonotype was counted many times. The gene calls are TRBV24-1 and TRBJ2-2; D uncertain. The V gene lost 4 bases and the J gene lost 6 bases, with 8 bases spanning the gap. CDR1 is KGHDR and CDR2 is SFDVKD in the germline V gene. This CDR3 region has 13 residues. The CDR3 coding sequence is TGTGCCACCAGTGACTTGACTGCCGGGGAGCTGTTTTTT. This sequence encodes CATSDLTAGELFF.

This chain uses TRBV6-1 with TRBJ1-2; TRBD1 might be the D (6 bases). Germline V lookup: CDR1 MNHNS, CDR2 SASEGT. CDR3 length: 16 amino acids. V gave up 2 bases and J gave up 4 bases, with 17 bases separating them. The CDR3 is CASSESVTGLFYGYTF. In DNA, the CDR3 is TGTGCCAGCAGTGAATCGGTGACAGGTTTATTCTATGGCTACACCTTC.

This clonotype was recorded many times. CDR3 DNA: TGTGCCAGCAGTCAGGCCTGGAGGAGGGATCCCGGGGAGCTGTTTTTT. Its protein is CASSQAWRRDPGELFF. V usage is TRBV21-1 and J usage is TRBJ2-2; the table gives TRBD2 as D, unverified against the DNA. TRBV21-1 is deemed a pseudogene. The length of the CDR3 is 16 residues.

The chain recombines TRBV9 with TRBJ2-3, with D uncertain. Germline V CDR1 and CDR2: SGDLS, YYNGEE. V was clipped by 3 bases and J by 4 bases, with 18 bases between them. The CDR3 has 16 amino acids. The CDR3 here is CASSEPLEAAADTQYF. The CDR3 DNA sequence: TGTGCCAGCAGCGAGCCCCTCGAGGCGGCGGCAGATACGCAGTATTTT.

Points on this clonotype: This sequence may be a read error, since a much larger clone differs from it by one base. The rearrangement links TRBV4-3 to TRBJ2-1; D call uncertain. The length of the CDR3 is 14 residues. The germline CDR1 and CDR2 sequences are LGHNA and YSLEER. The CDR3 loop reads CASSQLEIRDEQLF. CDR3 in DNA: TGCGCCAGCAGCCAGTTAGAGATTAGGGATGAGCAGCTCTTC.

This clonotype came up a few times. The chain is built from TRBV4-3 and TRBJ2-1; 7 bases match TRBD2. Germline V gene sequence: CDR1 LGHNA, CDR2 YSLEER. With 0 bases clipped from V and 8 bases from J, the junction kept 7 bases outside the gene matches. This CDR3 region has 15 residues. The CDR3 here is CASSQDRYAGDEQFF. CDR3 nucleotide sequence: TGCGCCAGCAGCCAAGATAGGTACGCGGGAGATGAGCAGTTCTTC.

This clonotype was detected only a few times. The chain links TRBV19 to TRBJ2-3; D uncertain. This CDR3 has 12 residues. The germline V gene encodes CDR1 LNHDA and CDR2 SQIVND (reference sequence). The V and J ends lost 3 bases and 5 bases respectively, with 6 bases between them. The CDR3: CASSIIGDTQYF. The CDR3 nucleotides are TGTGCCAGTAGTATTATTGGAGATACGCAGTATTTT.

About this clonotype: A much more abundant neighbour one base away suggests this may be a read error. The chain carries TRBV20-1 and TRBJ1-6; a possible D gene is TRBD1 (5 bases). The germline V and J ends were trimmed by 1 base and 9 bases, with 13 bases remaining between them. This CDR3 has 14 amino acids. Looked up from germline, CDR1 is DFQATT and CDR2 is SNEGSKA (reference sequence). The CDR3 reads CSARAEGSVSPLHF. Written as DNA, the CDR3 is TGCAGTGCTAGAGCGGAGGGGAGCGTTTCACCCCTCCACTTT.

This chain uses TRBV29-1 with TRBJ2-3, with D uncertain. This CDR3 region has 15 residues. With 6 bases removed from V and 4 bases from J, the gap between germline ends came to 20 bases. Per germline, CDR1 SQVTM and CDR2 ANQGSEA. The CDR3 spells CSVQPRSHGPDTQYF. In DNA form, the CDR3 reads TGCAGCGTCCAGCCTCGGTCCCATGGCCCAGATACGCAGTATTTT.

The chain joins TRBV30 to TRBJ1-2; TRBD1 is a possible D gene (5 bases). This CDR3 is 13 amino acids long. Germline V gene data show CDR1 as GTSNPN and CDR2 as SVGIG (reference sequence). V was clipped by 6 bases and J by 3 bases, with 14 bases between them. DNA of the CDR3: TGTGCCTGCCCCCCCCAGGGTTACTATGGCTACACCTTC. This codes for CACPPQGYYGYTF.

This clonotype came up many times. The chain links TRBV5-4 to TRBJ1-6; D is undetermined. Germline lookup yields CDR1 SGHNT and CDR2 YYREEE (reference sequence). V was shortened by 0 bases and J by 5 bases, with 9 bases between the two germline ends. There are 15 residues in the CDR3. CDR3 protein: CASSLVAPDNSPLHF. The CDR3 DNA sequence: TGTGCCAGCAGCTTGGTAGCGCCGGATAATTCACCCCTCCACTTT.

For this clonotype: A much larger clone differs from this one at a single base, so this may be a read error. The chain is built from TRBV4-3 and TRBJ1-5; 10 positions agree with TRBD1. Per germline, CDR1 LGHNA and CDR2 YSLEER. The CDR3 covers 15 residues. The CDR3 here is CASSQGTGGNQPQPF. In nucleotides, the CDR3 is TGCGCCAGCAGCCAAGGGACAGGGGGTAATCAGCCCCAGCCTTTT.